This T cell receptor (beta chain) emerged from a study of cytomegalovirus exposure and HLA in healthy donors (dated by TCRdb to 2016 to 2017). In terms of the full investigation: An earlier analysis of more than 550 of the donors reported about 300 Gb of sequence data and approximately 120 million unique TCR beta sequences obtained from around 180 million T cells. Alongside the repertoire data, information on donor age, sex, ethnicity and CMV serostatus was compiled. A later genetic analysis used genome-wide SNP genotypes for about three fifths of the 666 donors, treating that subset as a discovery cohort. Of the approximately 400 genotyped donors, over 70% fell in the genetic ancestry cluster associated with self-reported Caucasian donors. The study used immunosequencing to profile the T cell repertoires of around 600 subjects and linked those repertoires to cytomegalovirus serostatus. The study was designed to test whether signatures of past pathogen exposure could be identified by cataloging public T cell receptors. In a later analysis, previously published TCR beta repertoires from 666 donors were re-analyzed and high-resolution HLA genotyping was added so that TCR occurrence patterns could be studied. A separate validation cohort of 100 to 150 different subjects was used in addition to the roughly 640-subject first cohort. All discovery cohort repertoires had been generated on a single sequencing platform. About five DR-DQ haplotypes were treated as single units for association and clustering because of strong linkage in the cohort. In an earlier analysis of over 550 of the donors, high-throughput TCR beta sequencing was used to judge whether each TCR beta V gene segment behaved as functional or pseudogenic. The number of typed donors differed by locus: roughly 620-630 for A, B, C, DRB1 and DQB1; 522 for DQA1; fewer than 610 for DPA1; and roughly 450 for DPB1. To predict cytomegalovirus infection status, the study brought together high-throughput TCR immunosequencing, statistical association of individual TCRs with disease status, and machine learning. Around 300 gigabases of sequencing data and tens of millions of unique TCR sequences were included in an early release covering 550 to 650 HLA-typed donors. Among some 410 genotyped donors of the cohort, an average of around 240,000 unique TCR beta nucleotide sequences were sequenced per donor, roughly 18% of them non-productive. Both class I and class II loci were covered by HLA typing, at four-digit resolution. Rather than drawing on any new phenotypic data, the later analysis identified candidate immune exposures from TCR beta sequences and the way those sequences occurred across donors. Broad study findings and their caveats: When HLA alleles, especially DR and DQ, strongly co-occurred, TCR associations were difficult to assign to individual alleles. A later analysis associated about 18,000 TCR beta sequences with specific HLA alleles at a false discovery rate of 0.05. The sequencing pipeline was judged likely to have produced a cluster of highly shared sequence variants as a technical artifact. A few of the identified cytomegalovirus-associated TCR beta chains were confirmed in vitro to be specific for cytomegalovirus antigens. According to a later analysis, parvovirus B19, influenza, CMV and Epstein-Barr virus appeared linked to several top co-occurrence clusters. The earlier analysis of some 560 of the donors excluded some 16 rarely observed V segments, including chromosome 9 orphons, because counts were too low. A later analysis found that TCR association rates varied across HLA loci, with DRB1 alleles showing the most associated TCRs and HLA-C alleles the fewest. The authors suggested that the approach could potentially be extended to other disease states and immunological phenotypes. A later analysis found that HLA-associated TCR beta chains were more clonally expanded and had lower generation probabilities than equally common non-associated chains. Broadly in line with IMGT annotations, most TCR beta V segments showed up in productive rearrangements about 87% or about 30% of the time in an earlier analysis of roughly 590 of the donors. Linkage disequilibrium might explain the correlated functional status among segregating V segments, but an unknown experimental factor could not be excluded. Because the 87-base-pair reads could not distinguish some IMGT-functional V segments, including TRBV6-2 and TRBV6-3, those segments were excluded. A further reported finding was that TCR beta sequences accurately predicted the HLA-A and HLA-B alleles for most subjects in the first cohort. A total of 150 to 200 TCR beta chains were listed by the study as associated with cytomegalovirus. In a later genetic analysis, a missense DCLRE1C variant was associated with V-gene and J-gene trimming of TCR beta chains, and the association was replicated in an independent cohort. Most TCR sequences were observed very rarely across donors, whereas some public TCRs were present in many individuals. CMV serostatus was the only immune exposure information available for the cohort. Most CMV-associated TCR beta chains appeared to be HLA-restricted in a later analysis, and the HLA associations seemed to be driven largely by CMV exposure. Cytomegalovirus status was reported to be diagnosed by the classifier with high specificity and sensitivity in both the original and validation cohorts. Because some donors lacked HLA typing at each locus, the association tests relied only on the typed subset. This cohort had only TCR beta chains sequenced, and the lack of alpha or paired-chain data limited which features could be detected. The presence/absence analyses assumed that sequencing depth was roughly uniform across donors, and that assumption may not be true. In a later genetic analysis, fewer N-insertions in productive TCRs were reported among donors in an Asian-associated ancestry cluster than the roughly 700-donor mean.

The cohort comprised fewer than 750 healthy bone marrow donors. All cohort members were sampled while nominally healthy, although unrecorded immune exposures were likely present. The donor tested CMV seronegative, placing the donor among the 350 to 400 seronegative members of the cohort. Each donor provided a peripheral blood sample, and peripheral blood mononuclear cells were used for TCR beta sequencing. The Qiagen DNeasy Blood Extraction Kit was used to extract genomic DNA from the blood cell samples. About this clone: Its antigen has not been determined. Nothing much larger sits one base from this clone, and base qualities are not available.

The CDR3 spans 14 residues, from the cysteine through the phenylalanine. Only the CDR3 portion is preserved as DNA: 42 bases, with reading frame beginning at the first base. CDR1 and CDR2 were assigned from the germline V gene as MGHRA and YSYEKL. V sheds 4 bases and J sheds 6 bases, leaving 15 bases between their ends. Library preparation used the immunoSEQ multiplex PCR assay. The multiplex PCR relied on a mix of 60 forward primers for TCR Vbeta segments and 13 reverse primers for TCR Jbeta segments. A multiplex PCR assay on genomic DNA amplified the CDR3 region of rearranged TCR beta genes. The amplified TCR beta libraries were sequenced on the Illumina HiSeq System as 87-base-pair reads. For the original study's pipeline: In a later analysis, 80 million or so unique TCR beta chains were counted across the roughly 610 repertoires, and approximately 9.9 million of these chains were shared by at least two donors. Raw reads were error-corrected and collapsed into unique sequences with a nearest-neighbor algorithm that merged closely related sequences to remove PCR and sequencing errors. Alignment of CDR3 sequences to IMGT reference sequences was used to assign V, D and J gene segments. For a sequence to be retained, at least a six-nucleotide match to both a V gene segment and a J gene segment was required. Rearrangements were called productive when the CDR3 lacked stop codons and stayed in frame with V and J; all others were non-productive. CDR3 was defined according to IMGT convention as the region running from the second conserved V-encoded cysteine to the conserved J-encoded phenylalanine. The earlier analysis of 587 of the donors excluded any sequence lacking an unambiguous match to a single V gene segment. An earlier analysis of a few hundred of the donors classified V segments as functional when productive rearrangements were above 56.7% and as segregating when the standard deviation between donors was above 5%. A statistical classification framework was built for diagnosing cytomegalovirus status from the catalog of TCR beta chain sequences. In a later analysis, TCR nucleotide sequences were compared against IMGT/GENE-DB human TR gene sequences so that V and J genes could be assigned. Using the TCRdist pipeline, a later analysis assigned CDR3 sequences along with most-parsimonious VDJ recombination scenarios. In a later analysis, every TCR beta chain was defined by the combination of its CDR3 amino acid sequence and its V-gene family, and reads without a unique V-gene family were dropped. As a way to deal with suspected cross-contamination and a sequencing artifact, a later analysis dropped 450 to 700 nucleotide sequences that were highly shared and had low generation probability. In a later analysis, a clonal expansion index for each public chain was calculated from normalized within-repertoire ranks of inferred template counts. In a later analysis, generation probabilities were computed using a VDJ recombination model fitted to out-of-frame rearrangements, and the results were checked against IGoR. In a later analysis, TCR-TCR, TCR-HLA and TCR-CMV co-occurrence was scored with hypergeometric tests, and a repertoire-size bias correction was applied to TCR pairs. To estimate false discovery rates, a later analysis permuted the HLA or CMV assignments 20 times. In a later analysis, co-occurring TCRs were grouped using DBSCAN, and TCRdist sequence similarity was added for clustering within HLA-allele-positive subsets. Repertoires with fewer than 30,000 or more than 120,000 public chains were left out of co-occurrence clustering, as were a handful of repertoires with anomalous nucleotide sharing. TCRdb obtained this table from immuneACCESS and retained in-frame rearrangements with V and J assigned. These tables miss some clones; where compared with another copy, unresolved V genes account for less than half of the shortfall, and the remainder is unexplained. For V, J and clone size, that table is used; D and trimming come from the DNA. The sample has 83,000 or so clones on record, about 75% of them singletons. 4.5% to 7% of the sample lies in the top ten.

Rearrangement joined TRBV4-1 to TRBJ1-1; the D gene cannot be resolved reliably. The clonotype was recovered from a female donor in good health and CMV-seronegative. The sample consisted of PBMCs. The nucleotide sequence is TGCGCCAGCAGCCTCGCCCAGAGCGGGGCTGAAGCTTTCTTT. Its protein reads: CASSLAQSGAEAFF.